This entry features one TCR beta chain sequence. This table comes from immunoSEQ multiplex PCR, and its TCRdb copy is limited to in-frame clones, with some not included. There are 120,000 or so clones in the sample; about 83% occur only once, and around an eighth lies in the top ten. This sample is drawn from a study of control samples from healthy donors and cancer patients. Germline CDR1 SGHTA, CDR2 FQGTGA. V was trimmed by 0 bases and J by 6 bases, leaving 5 bases between them. The CDR3 extends over 13 amino acids. The specimen was blood. The J gene is TRBJ2-2, the V gene TRBV7-3; D call uncertain. The TCR was taken from a man aged 25 to 40 in good health. CDR3: CASSLTSPGELFF. DNA for the CDR3: TGTGCCAGCAGCTTAACTAGCCCCGGGGAGCTGTTTTTT.